These 3 T cell receptor beta chains came from one sample sequenced in a study of cytotoxic CD8 clonotypes in ibrutinib-treated CLL. The data were produced by immunoSEQ multiplex PCR, yet TCRdb's version contains in-frame clones alone and is incomplete. Among approximately 340,000 clones listed, roughly two thirds were seen once. Sequenced here: PBMCs, sampled after 36 months of ibrutinib treatment. Every receptor here comes from a human donor with chronic lymphocytic leukemia.

The chain employs TRBV7-6 and TRBJ2-1, with D uncertain. Germline V CDR1 and CDR2: SGHVS, FNYEAQ. The CDR3 has 14 residues. The V end was cut by 6 bases, the J end by 5 bases, with 14 bases between. The CDR3 is CASSLRRKNNEQFF. The CDR3 bases are TGTGCCAGCAGTTTGAGACGGAAGAACAATGAGCAGTTCTTC.

Only a few counts were recorded for this clone. The chain couples TRBV18 to TRBJ2-7; D uncertain. The germline V and J ends were trimmed by 6 bases and 5 bases, with 11 bases remaining between them. Germline values: CDR1 KGHSH, CDR2 LQKENI. The CDR3 extends over 12 amino acids. The CDR3 protein is CASSVSSHEQYF. The DNA of the CDR3 is TGTGCCAGCTCCGTCAGTTCGCACGAGCAGTACTTC.

Only one count was recorded for this clone. The rearrangement joins TRBV5-1 to TRBJ2-2, with 12 bases that match TRBD1. The CDR3 runs 16 residues. From germline, CDR1 is SGHRS and CDR2 YFSETQ. Trimming at V came to 6 bases and at J to 6 bases, leaving 9 bases not matched to a gene. Written as DNA, the CDR3 is TGCGCCAGCACGGGTCTTGGGACAGGGGGCCCCGGGGAGCTGTTTTTT. It specifies CASTGLGTGGPGELFF.